Following are 5 T cell receptor beta chains from one sample sequenced in a study of blood T cell repertoires in COVID-19. TCRdb's copy holds only in-frame clones and misses some; the assay was immunoSEQ multiplex PCR. The data show 100,000 to 150,000 clones, approximately 89% seen once. The sample comprised peripheral blood. The receptors were gathered from a man in his forties or fifties with acute or convalescent COVID-19.

This sequence joins TRBV15 and TRBJ2-6; D uncertain. Trimming removed 4 bases from V and 2 bases from J, with 6 bases in between. CDR1 is LNHNV, CDR2 YYDKDF, per germline (reference sequence). The CDR3 spans 14 residues. CDR3 nucleotide sequence: TGTGCCACCAGCACCCGTACTGGGGCCAACGTCCTGACTTTC. Amino acid sequence: CATSTRTGANVLTF. Based on the CDR3 plus reference TRBV15 and TRBJ2-6, the full variable domain is DAMVIQNPRYQVTQFGKPVTLSCSQTLNHNVMYWYQQKSSQAPKLLFHYYDKDFNNEADTPDNFQSRRPNTSFCFLDIRSPGLGDTAMYLCATSTRTGANVLTFGAGSRLTVL.

This rearrangement joins TRBV7-9 to TRBJ1-1; no definite D call. The CDR3 consists of 13 residues. From germline, CDR1 is SEHNR and CDR2 FQNEAQ (reference sequence). V lost 7 bases to trimming and J lost 1 base, with 10 bases between them. The DNA of the CDR3 is TGTGCCAGCAAAAGTGGCTCGAACACTGAAGCTTTCTTT. This sequence encodes CASKSGSNTEAFF.

Here the CDR3 reads CASSHALVRGFLVLSGAEAFF. Here the CDR3 DNA reads TGTGCCAGCAGCCATGCTTTGGTCCGGGGGTTTCTTGTGTTATCGGGCGCTGAAGCTTTCTTT. The rearrangement links TRBV3-1 (or the pseudogene TRBV3-2) to TRBJ1-1; tentatively, D is TRBD1 (5 bases). Germline V gene data show CDR1 as LGHDT and CDR2 as YNNKEL (reference sequence). This CDR3 contains 21 residues. V lost 3 bases and J lost 6, with 35 bases in between.

This clone was seen just once. The chain carries TRBV5-6 and TRBJ2-1, with 7 bases identical to TRBD1. In germline, CDR1 is SGHDT, CDR2 YYEEEE. Trimming cost V 4 bases and J 7 bases; bases outside gene matches: 14. CDR3 length: 16 residues. Written as DNA, the CDR3 is TGTGCCAGCAGCCGACGGATAGACAGGGTCCGGAATGAGCAGTTCTTC. It encodes CASSRRIDRVRNEQFF.

The genes are TRBV7-9 and TRBJ1-2; no clear D gene. This CDR3 is 15 amino acids long. Germline CDR1 reads SEHNR; CDR2 reads FQNEAQ (reference sequence). Deletions cut 4 bases from V and 5 bases from J, with 17 bases between. CDR3 region: CASSYDRTTPYGYTF. The CDR3 region has the DNA TGTGCCAGCAGCTATGACCGGACTACCCCTTATGGCTACACCTTC. The entire variable domain, with the rest obtained from reference TRBV7-9 and TRBJ1-2, is as follows: DTGVSQNPRHKITKRGQNVTFRCDPISEHNRLYWYRQTLGQGPEFLTYFQNEAQLEKSRLLSDRFSAERPKGSFSTLEIQRTEQGDSAMYLCASSYDRTTPYGYTFGSGTRLTVV.